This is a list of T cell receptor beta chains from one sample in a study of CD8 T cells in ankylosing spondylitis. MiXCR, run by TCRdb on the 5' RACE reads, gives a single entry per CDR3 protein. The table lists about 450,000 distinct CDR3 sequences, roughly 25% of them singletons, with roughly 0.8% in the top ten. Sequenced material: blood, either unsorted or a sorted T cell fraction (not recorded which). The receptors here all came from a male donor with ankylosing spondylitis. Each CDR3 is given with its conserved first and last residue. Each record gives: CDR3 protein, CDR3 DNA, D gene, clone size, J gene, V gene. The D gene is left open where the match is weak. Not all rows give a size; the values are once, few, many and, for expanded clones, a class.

CASREDQETQYF TGTGCCAGCAGAGAGGACCAAGAGACCCAGTACTTC - - TRBJ2-5 TRBV2
CASSSGTGYNEQFF TGTGCCAGCAGTTCCGGGACAGGTTACAATGAGCAGTTCTTC TRBD1 many TRBJ2-1 TRBV12-3/TRBV12-4
CSAAHRGNYGYTF TGCAGTGCTGCCCACCGCGGTAACTATGGCTACACCTTC - - TRBJ1-2 TRBV20-1
CSARDVGTSDYLFSYEQYF TGCAGTGCTAGAGACGTCGGGACTAGCGACTACTTATTCTCCTACGAGCAGTACTTC TRBD2 - TRBJ2-7 TRBV20-1
CATSRDYQGHSPLHF TGTGCCACCAGCAGAGATTACCAGGGGCATTCACCCCTCCACTTT - few TRBJ1-6 TRBV15
CASSQAYGTNNQPQHF TGTGCCAGCAGCCAAGCCTATGGGACAAACAATCAGCCCCAGCATTTT - - TRBJ1-5 TRBV3-1
CSARRHELYNEQFF TGCAGTGCTAGAAGACATGAACTTTACAATGAGCAGTTCTTC - - TRBJ2-1 TRBV20-1
CAWSRYSSTDTQYF TGTGCCTGGAGCAGGTACTCTAGCACAGATACGCAGTATTTT - - TRBJ2-3 TRBV30
CASSEAGGPGNTIYF TGTGCCAGCAGTGAAGCGGGGGGACCTGGAAACACCATATATTTT - - TRBJ1-3 TRBV2
CSASVSGGVYF TGCAGTGCGTCGGTGTCCGGTGGGGTTTACTTC - - TRBJ2-7 TRBV20-1
CASSTVAGRGYEQYF TGTGCCAGCAGCACGGTAGCCGGGAGAGGGTACGAGCAGTACTTC - - TRBJ2-7 TRBV4-2
CASSESVGSNEQFF TGCGCCAGCAGTGAGTCAGTAGGGTCCAATGAGCAGTTCTTC - - TRBJ2-1 TRBV10-2
CATSREGLVYEQYF TGTGCCACCAGCAGAGAAGGACTAGTCTACGAGCAGTACTTC TRBD2 few TRBJ2-7 TRBV15
CSPYTGDTQYF TGCAGTCCGTACACGGGTGATACGCAGTATTTT - - TRBJ2-3 TRBV20-1
CASSQEGLTGKNIQYF TGCGCCAGCAGCCAAGAGGGCTTAACTGGAAAAAACATTCAGTACTTC - few TRBJ2-4 TRBV4-1
CASSSITLRGAETQYF TGCGCCAGCAGCTCGATCACGCTCAGGGGCGCCGAGACCCAGTACTTC - few TRBJ2-5 TRBV5-1
CASSYRGNEQFF TGTGCCAGCAGTTATCGTGGCAATGAGCAGTTCTTC - - TRBJ2-1 TRBV6-5
CASSLPGQGPGNTIYF TGTGCCAGCAGCTTGCCTGGACAGGGTCCAGGAAACACCATATATTTT TRBD1 few TRBJ1-3 TRBV7-8
CSARDPGKTGELFF TGCAGTGCTAGAGATCCAGGGAAGACCGGGGAGCTGTTTTTT - few TRBJ2-2 TRBV20-1
CASTPQGQNTEAFF TGTGCCAGTACCCCTCAAGGGCAGAACACTGAAGCTTTCTTT - - TRBJ1-1 TRBV19
CASSPDLAKIIQYF TGCGCCAGCAGCCCGGACCTAGCCAAAATCATTCAGTACTTC - - TRBJ2-4 TRBV5-1
CASSEGTETDTQYF TGCGCCAGCAGTGAAGGGACTGAAACAGATACGCAGTATTTT - few TRBJ2-3 TRBV10-2
CASSYIGEQPQHF TGTGCCAGCAGTTATATCGGGGAGCAGCCCCAGCATTTT - - TRBJ1-5 TRBV6-6
CTADRTGRSGTQYF TGCACCGCTGACAGGACAGGACGGTCTGGTACGCAGTATTTT TRBD1 - TRBJ2-3 TRBV29-1
CASSARNSQAFF TGTGCCAGCAGTGCCCGGAACAGTCAAGCTTTCTTT - few TRBJ1-1 TRBV2
CAIRGGNEQFF TGTGCCATCAGAGGCGGGAATGAGCAGTTCTTC - few TRBJ2-1 TRBV10-3
CASTQTGGGSGANVLTF TGTGCCAGTACACAAACAGGGGGAGGCTCTGGGGCCAACGTCCTGACTTTC TRBD1 few TRBJ2-6 TRBV19
CASSYPPLAKNIQYF TGTGCCAGCAGTTACCCGCCCTTAGCCAAAAACATTCAGTACTTC - - TRBJ2-4 TRBV6-5
CASSSSGRFSGELFF TGTGCCAGCAGCTCGAGCGGGAGGTTTTCCGGGGAGCTGTTTTTT TRBD2 - TRBJ2-2 TRBV12-3/TRBV12-4
CSARTLRMGEAFF TGCAGTGCCCGGACTCTCCGAATGGGAGAAGCTTTCTTT - - TRBJ1-1 TRBV20-1
CAWRTGRETQYF TGTGCCTGGAGGACAGGGCGAGAGACCCAGTACTTC TRBD1 - TRBJ2-5 TRBV30
CSAREGRGTGELFF TGCAGTGCTAGGGAGGGCCGCGGCACCGGGGAGCTGTTTTTT - once TRBJ2-2 TRBV20-1
CASSLAWSSYEQYF TGCGCCAGCAGCTTGGCCTGGAGCTCCTACGAGCAGTACTTC - - TRBJ2-7 TRBV5-1
CATTGFGNEQFF TGTGCCACCACGGGATTTGGAAACGAGCAGTTCTTC - few TRBJ2-1 TRBV24-1
CASSSNIGQGYGYTF TGCGCCAGCAGCTCTAATATCGGACAGGGTTATGGCTACACCTTC TRBD1 few TRBJ1-2 TRBV5-1
CASSITSGLDEQFF TGTGCCAGCAGCATAACTAGCGGCCTAGATGAGCAGTTCTTC TRBD2 - TRBJ2-1 TRBV7-9
CASSTGRTEAFF TGTGCCAGCAGCACAGGGCGCACTGAAGCTTTCTTT - many TRBJ1-1 TRBV12-3/TRBV12-4
CASSFSDLNNEQFF TGTGCCAGCAGCTTCTCGGACTTGAACAATGAGCAGTTCTTC - - TRBJ2-1 TRBV7-9
CASSSPGTSGYEQYF TGTGCCAGTAGTAGCCCCGGGACTAGCGGGTACGAGCAGTACTTC TRBD2 - TRBJ2-7 TRBV19
CASSLSLTGAGANVLTF TGTGCCAGCAGTTTATCTTTAACAGGGGCTGGGGCCAACGTCCTGACTTTC TRBD1 - TRBJ2-6 TRBV27
CASSPQMGIYEQFF TGTGCCAGTAGTCCACAGATGGGTATTTATGAGCAGTTCTTC - once TRBJ2-1 TRBV19
CASSFGAANSPLHF TGTGCCAGCAGTTTTGGGGCAGCTAATTCACCCCTCCACTTT - - TRBJ1-6 TRBV12-3/TRBV12-4
CASSQVHATRAEQFF TGCGCCAGCAGCCAAGTACACGCCACAAGGGCCGAGCAGTTCTTC - few TRBJ2-1 TRBV4-1
CASSLVGFLDTEAFF TGTGCCAGCAGCTTAGTCGGGTTCCTTGACACTGAAGCTTTCTTT - - TRBJ1-1 TRBV7-8
CAISSTGYDGYTF TGTGCCATCAGCTCTACAGGGTATGATGGCTACACCTTC - - TRBJ1-2 TRBV10-3
CASTGQGAYEQYF TGTGCCAGCACCGGACAGGGGGCCTACGAGCAGTACTTC TRBD1 few TRBJ2-7 TRBV2
CASSLWTSGISGANVLTF TGCGCCAGCAGCTTGTGGACTAGCGGAATCTCTGGGGCCAACGTCCTGACTTTC TRBD2 - TRBJ2-6 TRBV5-1
CASSLFPGNMNTEAFF TGTGCCAGCAGTTTATTCCCCGGGAATATGAACACTGAAGCTTTCTTT - few TRBJ1-1 TRBV27
CASSYLNRDTQYF TGTGCCAGCAGTTACCTGAACCGGGATACGCAGTATTTT - few TRBJ2-3 TRBV27
CASSLPQWGYTF TGTGCCAGCAGCTTGCCCCAATGGGGCTACACCTTC - - TRBJ1-2 TRBV7-2
CASSVRPYQNEQFF TGTGCCAGCAGCGTACGCCCATACCAGAATGAGCAGTTCTTC - few TRBJ2-1 TRBV9
CASSEWDEKLFF TGTGCCAGCAGTGAATGGGATGAAAAACTGTTTTTT - - TRBJ1-4 TRBV2